This passage covers 28 T cell receptor beta chains from one sample sequenced in a study of human T cells and chemical hapten exposure. Via MiXCR, TCRdb re-called the RACE reads, giving one row per CDR3 protein. Here the sample spans tens of thousands of distinct CDR3 sequences, about a tenth being singletons. Sample time point: pre-sensitization, week 0. Documented treatment: therapeutic diphenylcyclopropenone sensitization with weekly scalp DPC. The material sequenced was whole blood, taken in connection with sensitization to the hapten diphenylcyclopropenone (DPC). The receptor set was obtained from a woman in her 40s with alopecia areata. Some clones in this sample may be carry-over from other donors' samples.

This clonotype was detected many times. The CDR3 loop reads CASTFGGGGTEAFF. DNA of the CDR3: TGCGCCAGCACCTTTGGGGGCGGAGGCACTGAAGCTTTCTTT. The rearrangement uses TRBV5-1 and TRBJ1-1, with a weak D call TRBD1 (6 bases). The germline CDR1 and CDR2 sequences are SGHRS and YFSETQ. Trimming left V 6 bases short and J 4 bases short, with 16 bases between. The CDR3 runs 14 residues.

This clonotype has ten or more counts. The V call is TRBV7-6, the J call TRBJ1-2; 9 bases fit TRBD1. The CDR3 covers 13 residues. The trim removed 1 base at V and 8 bases at J, leaving 2 bases unmatched. CDR1 is SGHVS and CDR2 is FNYEAQ in the germline V gene. CDR3 loop: CASSLGTGAGYTF. As DNA, the CDR3 is TGTGCCAGCAGCTTAGGGACAGGGGCGGGCTACACCTTC.

This clonotype was observed many times. V is TRBV27 and J is TRBJ2-1, with 10 bases lining up with TRBD2. CDR1 is MNHEY, CDR2 SMNVEV, per germline (reference sequence). CDR3 length: 15 amino acids. V was clipped by 5 bases and J by 5 bases; unmatched bases: 6. As DNA, the CDR3 is TGTGCCAGCAGTATTTGGGGGACTAGCGACAATGAGCAGTTCTTC. Protein product: CASSIWGTSDNEQFF.

Only a few counts were recorded for this clonotype. The chain combines TRBV10-2 with TRBJ1-5; the D is unclear. The CDR3 is made up of 13 amino acids. From germline, CDR1 is WSHSY and CDR2 SAAADI. Trimming took off 2 bases at V and 12 bases at J, with 14 bases between the two ends. The CDR3 nucleotides are TGCGCCAGCAGTGAGACACTAGTTTACGTCCAGCATTTT. Protein sequence: CASSETLVYVQHF.

This clonotype has just a few counts. The chain joins TRBV7-9 to TRBJ1-1; 7 bases fit TRBD1. CDR3 length equals 13 residues. Looked up from germline, CDR1 is SEHNR and CDR2 is FQNEAQ (reference sequence). Unmatched junction bases numbered 6, after V lost 5 bases and J lost 6 bases. CDR3 DNA: TGTGCCAGCAGCATGTCCCAGGGGGCTGAAGCTTTCTTT. This codes for CASSMSQGAEAFF.

This clonotype appeared a few times. The gene calls are TRBV27 and TRBJ1-1; D might be TRBD1 (5 bases). CDR1 MNHEY and CDR2 SMNVEV come from the germline V gene (reference sequence). The CDR3 loop spans 14 amino acids. V lost 1 base and J 11 bases, leaving 17 bases between the germline ends. The CDR3 reads CASSLFPRERKAFF. Here the CDR3 DNA reads TGTGCCAGCAGTTTATTCCCCAGGGAACGTAAGGCTTTCTTT.

With respect to this clonotype: This may be a read error: a much more frequent sequence differs by one nucleotide. The chain employs TRBV28 and TRBJ1-2, with a possible D match to TRBD1 (6 bases). CDR3 size: 14 residues. Germline CDR1 MDHEN, CDR2 SYDVKM. The CDR3 sequence is CTSSGQSDAIGYTF. Here the CDR3 DNA reads TGTACCAGCAGTGGACAGTCAGACGCTATAGGCTACACCTTC.

At least ten counts were recorded for this clonotype. The chain combines TRBV9 with TRBJ1-1; D unresolved. V lost 5 bases and J lost 4, with 12 bases in between. The length of the CDR3 is 13 residues. The germline CDR1 and CDR2 sequences are SGDLS and YYNGEE. CDR3 loop: CASRSPASTEAFF. DNA of the CDR3: TGTGCCAGCAGATCCCCCGCGAGCACTGAAGCTTTCTTT.

This chain joins TRBV7-3 and TRBJ2-1, with D perhaps matching TRBD1 or TRBD2 (6 bases each). V was shortened by 4 bases and J by 10 bases, with 17 bases between the two germline ends. The CDR3 length is 14 residues. The V gene's germline CDR1 is SGHTA and CDR2 FQGTGA. CDR3 sequence reads: CASSSTYAGTEQFF. The CDR3 DNA sequence: TGTGCCAGCAGCTCCACTTATGCGGGGACAGAGCAGTTCTTC. Together with reference TRBV7-3 and TRBJ2-1, the CDR3 gives the full variable domain: GAGVSQTPSNKVTEKGKYVELRCDPISGHTALYWYRQSLGQGPEFLIYFQGTGAADDSGLPNDRFFAVRPEGSVSTLKIQRTERGDSAVYLCASSSTYAGTEQFFGPGTRLTVL.

This clonotype was seen ten or more times. CDR3 DNA: TGTGCCAGTAGTATAGGGGGATGGGGTGGAGATACGCAGTATTTT. It encodes CASSIGGWGGDTQYF. The rearrangement uses TRBV19 and TRBJ2-3; no definite D call. V was pared by 1 base and J by 5 bases, with 13 bases between. This CDR3 has 15 residues. CDR1 is LNHDA and CDR2 is SQIVND in the germline V gene (reference sequence).

The chain carries TRBV20-1 and TRBJ2-2, with 8 bases aligning to TRBD2. The V segment lost 1 base and the J segment 0 bases; nucleotides outside the gene matches: 4. Germline CDR1 DFQATT, CDR2 SNEGSKA (reference sequence). The CDR3 spans 16 residues. The CDR3 spells CSARVLGGANTGELFF. CDR3 nucleotide sequence: TGCAGTGCTAGAGTCCTCGGGGGGGCGAACACCGGGGAGCTGTTTTTT.

This clonotype came up many times. This chain uses TRBV20-1 with TRBJ2-5; the D gene is possibly TRBD2 (5 bases). CDR3 length: 16 residues. The V end was cut by 3 bases, the J end by 2 bases, with 19 bases between. Germline V gives CDR1 DFQATT, CDR2 SNEGSKA (reference sequence). The CDR3 spells CSASSTGKGPQETQYF. CDR3 in DNA: TGCAGTGCTAGCTCGACGGGGAAGGGCCCACAAGAGACCCAGTACTTC.

This clonotype was detected ten times or more. An end of the junction differs from the germline gene, which may be a read error. V and J are TRBV2 and TRBJ2-4, with D unclear. The CDR3 contains 12 residues. CDR1 is SNHLY, CDR2 FYNNEI, per germline. The CDR3 spells CASSEARGGVDF. In nucleotides, the CDR3 is TGTGCCAGCAGTGAAGCGCGAGGCGGCGTTGACTTC.

In its sample, this clonotype was seen many times. The chain recombines TRBV15 with TRBJ2-2, with 11 bases identical to TRBD2. The CDR3 is 17 residues long. Per germline, CDR1 LNHNV and CDR2 YYDKDF (reference sequence). V shed 1 base and J 4 bases; nucleotides not matched to a gene: 5. The CDR3 bases are TGTGCCACCAGCAGAGGGGCTAGCGGGGGGCGCACCGGGGAGCTGTTTTTT. It encodes CATSRGASGGRTGELFF.

The chain links TRBV5-1 to TRBJ2-3, with 11 bases aligning to TRBD2. J lost 0 bases, V lost 0 bases, and 6 bases had no gene match. The CDR3 consists of 18 residues. The germline V gene encodes CDR1 SGHRS and CDR2 YFSETQ. CDR3: CASSLAPSGGTSTDTQYF. CDR3 bases: TGCGCCAGCAGCTTGGCCCCTAGCGGGGGGACTAGCACAGATACGCAGTATTTT.

The genes are TRBV28 and TRBJ2-7; 9 bases line up with TRBD1. J gave up 6 bases and V 4 bases, and 1 base lay outside the gene matches. Germline CDR1 reads MDHEN; CDR2 reads SYDVKM. This CDR3 has 12 amino acids. CDR3 bases: TGTGCCAGCAGTTACAGGGGGCCCGAGCAGTACTTC. This codes for CASSYRGPEQYF.

In its sample, this clonotype was seen many times. CDR3 sequence (DNA): TGCAGTGCTACCGGGGGGTCCCTTCGAGAGCAGTACTTC. It yields the protein CSATGGSLREQYF. The chain has TRBV20-1 and TRBJ2-7, with TRBD2 matching 7 bases. V trimming: 4 bases; J trimming: 7 bases; junction bases outside the gene matches: 10. This CDR3 comprises 13 residues. Looked up from germline, CDR1 is DFQATT and CDR2 is SNEGSKA (reference sequence).

The chain carries TRBV6-1 and TRBJ2-4; maybe TRBD1 (5 bases). Trimming left V 7 bases short and J 0 bases short, with 13 bases between. There are 15 residues in the CDR3. CDR1 and CDR2 (germline): MNHNS, SASEGT. The CDR3 reads CASTEGAIAKNIQYF. CDR3 nucleotide sequence: TGTGCCAGCACCGAAGGGGCGATAGCCAAAAACATTCAGTACTTC.

Ten or more counts support this clonotype. This chain joins TRBV7-2 and TRBJ2-3; 7 bases match TRBD2. The CDR3 is made up of 14 amino acids. After removal of 4 bases from V and 2 bases from J, the junction contained 3 bases not matched to a gene. Germline CDR1 reads SGHTA; CDR2 reads FQGNSA. CDR3 loop: CASSWGLFTDTQYF. The CDR3 nucleotides read TGTGCCAGCAGCTGGGGACTATTCACAGATACGCAGTATTTT.

This clonotype was counted many times. V gene TRBV5-6 combines with J gene TRBJ2-1, with D perhaps TRBD1 (7 bases). Between the trimmed V and J ends, which lost 6 bases and 4 bases, there was a span of 11 bases. The CDR3 extends over 13 amino acids. Germline CDR1 SGHDT, CDR2 YYEEEE. DNA of the CDR3: TGTGCCAGCAACGCGGGACAGTACAATGAGCAGTTCTTC. Protein product: CASNAGQYNEQFF.

This clonotype appeared many times. The gene calls are TRBV19 and TRBJ2-7; 10 bases map to TRBD1. The CDR3 is made up of 14 amino acids. Germline-derived CDR1 and CDR2 are LNHDA and SQIVND (reference sequence). After removal of 3 bases from V and 6 bases from J, the junction contained 5 bases not matched to a gene. CDR3 coding DNA: TGTGCCAGTAGTATCGGGACAGGGGTCCGCGAGCAGTACTTC. The encoded protein is CASSIGTGVREQYF.

The V gene is TRBV24-1, the J gene TRBJ2-1, with 9 positions matching TRBD2. V gave up 5 bases and J gave up 9 bases; unmatched junction bases: 13. Germline V gene sequence: CDR1 KGHDR, CDR2 SFDVKD. The CDR3 covers 16 residues. CDR3 amino acids: CATSGISGGYYGEQFF. CDR3 DNA: TGTGCCACCAGTGGTATTAGCGGGGGCTACTACGGTGAGCAGTTCTTC.

The V call is TRBV9, the J call TRBJ1-6; no reliable D call. The germline V gene encodes CDR1 SGDLS and CDR2 YYNGEE. V shed 0 bases and J shed 13 bases, with 14 bases lying between them. The CDR3 extends over 14 amino acids. CDR3 in DNA: TGTGCCAGCAGCGTAGACGGGAGGCCGGTCCCCCTCCACTTT. Its protein product is CASSVDGRPVPLHF.

This clonotype appeared a few times. The chain couples TRBV11-2 to TRBJ1-3; D not resolved. CDR3 size: 14 residues. Trimming took off 5 bases at V and 1 base at J, with 9 bases between the two ends. The V gene's germline CDR1 is SGHAT and CDR2 FQNNGV. In DNA, the CDR3 is TGTGCCAGCAGCCAACGGGGATCTGGAAACACCATATATTTT. This gives the protein CASSQRGSGNTIYF.

V is TRBV7-6 and J is TRBJ2-2; 10 bases are shared with TRBD2. This CDR3 is built from 14 residues. The junction had 3 bases not matched to a gene; V was cut back by 5 bases and J by 6 bases. Germline loops: CDR1 SGHVS, CDR2 FNYEAQ. The CDR3, as DNA: TGTGCCAGCAGCCCCGGGACTAGCGCCGGGGAGCTGTTTTTT. Amino acids: CASSPGTSAGELFF. The whole variable domain, filled in from reference TRBV7-6 and TRBJ2-2, reads GAGVSQSPRYKVTKRGQDVALRCDPISGHVSLYWYRQALGQGPEFLTYFNYEAQQDKSGLPNDRFSAERPEGSISTLTIQRTEQRDSAMYRCASSPGTSAGELFFGEGSRLTVL.

This clonotype appeared a few times. The CDR3 loop reads CASAGSYISETQYF. The DNA of the CDR3 is TGTGCCAGCGCGGGATCCTACATATCTGAGACCCAGTACTTC. The V and J genes are TRBV7-8 and TRBJ2-5; a weak D match, TRBD2 (6 bases). CDR1 and CDR2 (germline): SGHVS, FQNEAQ. The CDR3 has 14 amino acids. Trimming cost V 8 bases and J 5 bases, with 18 bases left between them.

This clonotype is medium-sized. The chain couples TRBV6-2 or TRBV6-3 to TRBJ1-5; a possible D gene is TRBD1 (5 bases). Trimming took off 5 bases at V and 4 bases at J, with 15 bases between the two ends. Looked up from germline, CDR1 is MNHEY and CDR2 is SVGEGT. CDR3 length equals 15 residues. The CDR3 sequence is CASSIGPEGNQPQHF. In DNA, the CDR3 is TGTGCCAGCAGTATAGGGCCGGAGGGGAATCAGCCCCAGCATTTT.

Many counts were recorded for this clonotype. The chain is built from TRBV5-6 and TRBJ1-6; no reliable D call. This CDR3 is 16 amino acids long. Looked up from germline, CDR1 is SGHDT and CDR2 is YYEEEE. V shed 1 base and J shed 2 bases, with 10 bases lying between them. In DNA, the CDR3 is TGTGCCAGCAGCTTGAGGGAGGGAACCTATAATTCACCCCTCCACTTT. Translating gives CASSLREGTYNSPLHF.